This T cell receptor beta chain was found in a study of blood T cells in healthy people across ages. Whole-study context: About one barcoded beta molecule per two T cells was the capture yield of template switching. General study findings and limits: Since the PBMCs were unsorted, naive and antigen-experienced cells could not be conclusively compared. Strongly correlated with naive T cell percentage was TCR beta diversity. Long-lived donors had more naive CD4+ cells and higher diversity than aged donors.

Sample-barcoded 5' priming and a J-beta primer mix drove a second PCR of about 7 to 11 cycles. One entry per CDR3 protein, called by TCRdb with MiXCR from the 5' RACE reads. The sample contains around 1.5 million distinct CDR3 sequences, 40% to 50% of which appear only once. Notes on this clonotype: Its antigen is undetermined.

The sequence came from a woman younger than 30 in good health. Sequenced sample: blood.

The CDR3 DNA sequence: TGTGCCAGCAGTTCCCAGGGCCGGCAGCCCCAGCATTTT. Translating gives CASSSQGRQPQHF. The chain couples TRBV27 to TRBJ1-5; TRBD1 might be the D (5 bases). This CDR3 has 13 residues. The V end lost 4 bases, the J end lost 7 bases, and 11 bases lay between the germline ends. The V gene's germline CDR1 is MNHEY and CDR2 SMNVEV (reference sequence).